This TCR beta chain comes out of a study of technical replicates of blood from several donors. V lost 6 bases, J lost 1 base, and 9 bases lay in between. From germline, CDR1 is SNHLY and CDR2 FYNNEI. The CDR3 covers 14 residues. Sequenced by immunoSEQ multiplex PCR; TCRdb stores in-frame clones only, minus some. The sample consists of approximately 97,000 clones, approximately 95% of them appearing once. The chain employs TRBV2 and TRBJ2-2, with a tentative D call TRBD1 (6 bases). The receptor was derived from a human donor in good health. Sequenced sample: T cells isolated from PBMCs. CDR3 sequence: CASRDRRNTGELFF. The CDR3 region has the DNA TGTGCCAGCAGGGACAGAAGGAACACCGGGGAGCTGTTTTTT.